This paragraph covers one T cell receptor (beta chain) sequence. V lost 4 bases, J lost 2 bases, and 17 bases lay in between. The CDR3 is made up of 16 amino acids. Germline V CDR1 and CDR2: SGHRS, YFSETQ. The data are from a study of control samples from healthy donors and cancer patients. Sequencing was performed with immunoSEQ multiplex PCR; in TCRdb, only in-frame clones are kept and a portion is missing. Seen here are 80,000 to 100,000 clones, over 60% observed once, and the top ten hold about 11%. The chain employs TRBV5-1 and TRBJ2-3, with D possibly being TRBD2 (6 bases). Sample: blood. This TCR came from a woman aged 25 to 39 in good health. The CDR3 here is CASSRGDLPTTDTQYF. As DNA, the CDR3 is TGCGCCAGCAGCCGCGGGGATCTCCCTACCACAGATACGCAGTATTTT.